The 16 T cell receptor beta chains below come from one sample, sequenced in a study of blood T cell repertoires in COVID-19 (dated by TCRdb to about 2020). Library creation used the immunoSEQ multiplex PCR assay. What TCRdb holds here is the immuneACCESS table cut down to in-frame rearrangements. Part of the clones is not present; checked against another copy, under half of the missing clones reflect an unresolved V gene, and the others are unexplained. The sample contains about 64,000 clones, about 90% of them found a single time. The ten largest clones take up about 43% of the sample. The specimen was peripheral blood. These receptors all stem from a woman in her sixties with COVID-19, enrolled during active disease.

The V gene is TRBV5-6, the J gene TRBJ1-2; 9 nucleotides match TRBD1. The CDR3 runs to 13 residues. The V and J ends lost 2 bases and 7 bases, in that order; junction bases with no gene match: 3. CDR1 and CDR2 from the germline V gene are SGHDT and YYEEEE. The CDR3 loop is CASSFWTGVGYTF. Written as DNA, the CDR3 is TGTGCCAGCAGCTTCTGGACAGGGGTTGGCTACACCTTC.

The rearrangement uses TRBV12-5 and TRBJ1-5, with a possible D match to TRBD1 (6 bases). This CDR3 spans 14 amino acids. Per germline, CDR1 LGHNT and CDR2 FRNRAP. The V gene lost 6 bases and the J gene lost 13 bases, with 22 bases spanning the gap. CDR3 residues: CASGTGAMGRAQHF. In DNA, the CDR3 is TGTGCTAGTGGGACAGGAGCGATGGGTAGGGCTCAGCATTTT.

This clone has at least ten counts. The chain employs TRBV28 and TRBJ2-3; D is unclear. Germline V lookup: CDR1 MDHEN, CDR2 SYDVKM. The CDR3 has 15 amino acids. V gave up 2 bases and J gave up 0 bases, with 9 bases separating them. The CDR3 DNA reads TGTGCCAGCAGTTTAATAGCCGAGAGCACAGATACGCAGTATTTT. Amino acids: CASSLIAESTDTQYF.

This chain joins TRBV11-2 and TRBJ1-2; D perhaps matches TRBD1 (6 bases). The CDR3 covers 14 residues. The germline V gene has CDR1 SGHAT and CDR2 FQNNGV. V dropped 0 bases and J dropped 8 bases, with 13 bases sitting between them. The CDR3 bases are TGTGCCAGCAGCTTAGATCCAAGGGGGGGCGGCTACACCTTC. Translation: CASSLDPRGGGYTF.

J is TRBJ2-7 and V is TRBV27; tentatively, D is TRBD2 (6 bases). CDR3 length: 15 residues. Germline V gene sequence: CDR1 MNHEY, CDR2 SMNVEV (reference sequence). Trimming pared 4 bases from V and 1 base from J, leaving 14 bases between. CDR3 sequence: CASSSLGGTSYEQYF. The DNA of the CDR3 is TGTGCCAGCAGTTCCCTCGGCGGGACGTCCTACGAGCAGTACTTC.

This clone was found a few times. The chain links TRBV18 to TRBJ2-2; 8 positions match TRBD1. The CDR3 length is 15 residues. V lost 5 bases, J lost 4 bases, and 6 bases stayed unmatched. Germline CDR1 and CDR2: KGHSH and LQKENI. This CDR3 is CASSGTGAPTGELFF. The CDR3 region has the DNA TGTGCCAGCTCAGGGACAGGAGCCCCCACCGGGGAGCTGTTTTTT. Filled out from reference TRBV18 and TRBJ2-2, the complete variable domain reads NAGVMQNPRHLVRRRGQEARLRCSPMKGHSHVYWYRQLPEEGLKFMVYLQKENIIDESGMPKERFSAEFPKEGPSILRIQQVVRGDSAAYFCASSGTGAPTGELFFGEGSRLTVL.

The chain combines TRBV5-4 with TRBJ1-2, with D uncertain. Per the germline V gene, CDR1 is SGHNT and CDR2 is YYREEE (reference sequence). V was clipped by 4 bases and J by 0 bases, with 10 bases between them. The CDR3 consists of 14 residues. The CDR3 DNA follows: TGTGCCAGCAGCCGGGATGGTACTAACTATGGCTACACCTTC. Its translation is CASSRDGTNYGYTF.

The CDR3 DNA reads TGTGCCAGTAGTACAACAGGGTCCGGTGAAAAACTGTTTTTT. It translates to CASSTTGSGEKLFF. The rearrangement joins TRBV19 to TRBJ1-4, with TRBD1 as a possible D gene (6 bases). The germline V gene has CDR1 LNHDA and CDR2 SQIVND (reference sequence). The CDR3 runs to 14 residues. V was shortened by 4 bases and J by 7 bases, with 13 bases between the two germline ends.

This clone was detected once. The CDR3 DNA follows: TGTGCCAGCAGCTTAAACGGGGGACAGGGATACACTGAAGCTTTCTTT. As protein: CASSLNGGQGYTEAFF. The chain employs TRBV7-8 and TRBJ1-1; 9 positions match TRBD1. Germline CDR1 reads SGHVS; CDR2 reads FQNEAQ. The CDR3 consists of 16 residues. The trim removed 2 bases at V and 3 bases at J, leaving 7 bases unmatched.

The chain employs TRBV5-4 and TRBJ1-2, with D possibly TRBD1 on 5 matching bases. CDR1 and CDR2 (germline): SGHNT, YYREEE (reference sequence). V lost 4 bases and J 2 bases, leaving 9 bases between the germline ends. The CDR3 loop spans 13 amino acids. In nucleotides, the CDR3 is TGTGCCAGCAGCCAGGACACAAACTATGGCTACACCTTC. Translation: CASSQDTNYGYTF.

The V and J genes are TRBV7-2 and TRBJ2-7, with TRBD2 matching over 11 bases. Germline V CDR1 and CDR2: SGHTA, FQGNSA. The CDR3 runs to 16 residues. J gave up 3 bases and V 5 bases, and 9 bases lay outside the gene matches. DNA for the CDR3: TGTGCCAGCAGCCTAGGACCGACTAGCGGGAACTACGAGCAGTACTTC. Residues: CASSLGPTSGNYEQYF.

The chain has TRBV7-9 and TRBJ1-1, with 8 nucleotides matching TRBD1. Trimming took 2 bases from V and 2 from J; bases not matched to a gene: 7. The V gene's germline CDR1 is SEHNR and CDR2 FQNEAQ (reference sequence). The CDR3 spans 16 residues. CDR3 sequence: CASSLILQGGNTEAFF. The DNA of the CDR3 is TGTGCCAGCAGCTTAATATTACAGGGGGGTAACACTGAAGCTTTCTTT.

The rearrangement uses TRBV7-2 and TRBJ1-1, with a possible D match to TRBD1 (5 bases). Trimming removed 5 bases from V and 0 bases from J, with 10 bases in between. The CDR3 sequence is 14 residues long. Germline V gives CDR1 SGHTA, CDR2 FQGNSA. CDR3 DNA sequence: TGTGCCAGCAGCGCAGGGTTAATGAACACTGAAGCTTTCTTT. It is translated as CASSAGLMNTEAFF.

This clone was recorded a few times. V gene TRBV15 combines with J gene TRBJ2-7, with 8 positions matching TRBD2. With 4 bases clipped from V and 4 bases from J, the junction kept 12 bases outside the gene matches. Germline lookup yields CDR1 LNHNV and CDR2 YYDKDF (reference sequence). The CDR3 runs 16 residues. The CDR3 loop reads CATSTFAGGRVYEQYF. CDR3 sequence (DNA): TGTGCCACCAGCACCTTCGCGGGGGGTCGGGTGTACGAGCAGTACTTC. The whole variable domain, remainder taken from reference TRBV15 and TRBJ2-7, is DAMVIQNPRYQVTQFGKPVTLSCSQTLNHNVMYWYQQKSSQAPKLLFHYYDKDFNNEADTPDNFQSRRPNTSFCFLDIRSPGLGDTAMYLCATSTFAGGRVYEQYFGPGTRLTVT.

This clone was found a few times. The chain is built from TRBV4-3 and TRBJ1-2; 7 positions agree with TRBD1. CDR1 and CDR2 (germline): LGHNA, YSLEER. V trimming: 4 bases; J trimming: 2 bases; junction bases outside the gene matches: 10. The CDR3 totals 16 residues. The CDR3 loop reads CASSRGPGTENYGYTF. The CDR3 DNA reads as TGCGCCAGCAGCCGTGGTCCCGGGACAGAGAACTATGGCTACACCTTC.

This chain joins TRBV24-1 and TRBJ2-7; 10 nucleotides agree with TRBD1. The ends lost 4 bases at V and 4 bases at J; junction bases unmatched: 6. Germline CDR1 is KGHDR and CDR2 is SFDVKD. This CDR3 comprises 15 residues. This chain's CDR3 is CATSDPGTGVYEQYF. CDR3 coding DNA: TGTGCCACCAGTGACCCCGGGACAGGGGTATACGAGCAGTACTTC.